The 25 T cell receptor beta chains in this list originate from one sample, sequenced in a study of shared clonotypes between healthy human individuals. TCRdb's table, derived via immunoSEQ multiplex PCR, lists solely in-frame clones and lacks some. Among 850,000 to 1,100,000 clones listed, roughly 77% were seen once. Source material: memory CD4+ T cells from PBMCs. Subset given: CD45RA-negative fraction. The receptors derive from a man between 18 and 35 years old in good health. Some clones in this sample may be carry-over from other donors' samples.

The chain carries TRBV7-3 and TRBJ2-3, with TRBD2 matching over 8 bases. This CDR3 contains 14 residues. V lost 6 bases and J lost 7; bases outside the gene matches: 9. Germline CDR1 reads SGHTA; CDR2 reads FQGTGA. For the CDR3, the DNA is TGTGCCAGCAGGGGGGGACTAGATGGTAATACGCAGTATTTT. It encodes CASRGGLDGNTQYF. The full variable domain, with the rest looked up from reference TRBV7-3 and TRBJ2-3, is GAGVSQTPSNKVTEKGKYVELRCDPISGHTALYWYRQSLGQGPEFLIYFQGTGAADDSGLPNDRFFAVRPEGSVSTLKIQRTERGDSAVYLCASRGGLDGNTQYFGPGTRLTVL.

The J gene is TRBJ1-3, the V gene TRBV28, with a weak D call TRBD1 (6 bases). Trimming left V 7 bases short and J 3 bases short, with 13 bases between. CDR1 is MDHEN and CDR2 is SYDVKM in the germline V gene. The CDR3 sequence is 14 residues long. CDR3: CASNGGGFGNTIYF. CDR3 DNA sequence: TGTGCCAGCAATGGGGGGGGCTTTGGAAACACCATATATTTT.

This clone was seen a single time. The chain carries TRBV11-2 and TRBJ2-7, with TRBD1 as a possible D gene (6 bases). Trimming removed 4 bases from V and 3 bases from J, with 13 bases in between. Germline V gene lookup returns CDR1 SGHAT and CDR2 FQNNGV. The CDR3 consists of 14 residues. Here the CDR3 DNA reads TGTGCCAGCAGCTCGGGGCAGGGGTTCTACGAGCAGTACTTC. Protein sequence: CASSSGQGFYEQYF.

This clone occurred once. This sequence joins TRBV5-1 and TRBJ2-3; 9 bases align to TRBD2. CDR3 size: 15 residues. CDR1 and CDR2 (germline): SGHRS, YFSETQ. The junction had 6 bases not matched to a gene; V was cut back by 4 bases and J by 3 bases. For the CDR3, the DNA is TGCGCCAGCAGCCCGGGACTAGCTCGAACAGATACGCAGTATTTT. Translating gives CASSPGLARTDTQYF.

This clone came up once. Other DNA sequences in the sample encode the same CDR3. The CDR3 region is CASSRSYEQYF. The CDR3 region has the DNA TGTGCCAGCAGTCGCTCCTACGAGCAGTACTTC. The chain recombines TRBV25-1 with TRBJ2-7, with D hard to call. In germline, CDR1 is MGHDK, CDR2 SYGVNS. Trimming stripped 5 bases from V and 0 bases from J, with 2 bases between. The CDR3 contains 11 residues.

Only a few counts were recorded for this clone. The chain carries TRBV6-6 and TRBJ1-5, with D tentatively TRBD1 (5 bases). Germline CDR1 reads MNHNY; CDR2 reads SVGAGI (reference sequence). Trimming removed 3 bases from V and 3 bases from J, with 9 bases in between. This CDR3 comprises 14 residues. CDR3 nucleotide sequence: TGTGCCAGCAGTTATGGGGACCCCAATCAGCCCCAGCATTTT. Protein: CASSYGDPNQPQHF.

This clone was detected only once. This sequence joins TRBV4-1 and TRBJ1-1; perhaps TRBD1 as D (6 bases). The CDR3 is 16 residues long. CDR1 and CDR2 (germline): MGHRA, YSYEKL. V was trimmed by 2 bases and J by 4 bases, leaving 17 bases between them. The CDR3 region is CASSQPRGGQGTEAFF. CDR3 bases: TGCGCCAGCAGCCAACCTAGGGGGGGCCAGGGCACTGAAGCTTTCTTT.

DNA of the CDR3: TGTGCCAGCAGTTACTCGAGTGCTGGGGCCCGAACTGAAGCTTTCTTT. Residues: CASSYSSAGARTEAFF. V and J are TRBV6-6 and TRBJ1-1, with a possible D match to TRBD1 (5 bases). V gave up 0 bases and J gave up 5 bases, with 16 bases separating them. Germline lookup yields CDR1 MNHNY and CDR2 SVGAGI (reference sequence). The CDR3 is made up of 16 amino acids.

The rearrangement links TRBV19 to TRBJ1-5; D not resolved. This CDR3 is built from 16 residues. V dropped 7 bases and J dropped 2 bases, with 18 bases sitting between them. Germline lookup yields CDR1 LNHDA and CDR2 SQIVND (reference sequence). CDR3: CASTTPRAPRNQPQHF. The CDR3 DNA reads as TGTGCCAGTACCACACCCCGGGCCCCCCGCAATCAGCCCCAGCATTTT.

V gene TRBV6-5 combines with J gene TRBJ1-6; D gene uncertain. The V gene lost 0 bases and the J gene lost 7 bases, with 4 bases spanning the gap. This CDR3 has 13 amino acids. CDR1 and CDR2 (germline): MNHEY, SVGAGI. The CDR3 protein is CASSYSPNSPLHF. The CDR3 DNA sequence: TGTGCCAGCAGTTACTCTCCCAATTCACCCCTCCACTTT.

This clone was picked up one time. Only one base separates this from a far larger clonotype, so it likely reflects a read error. This sequence joins TRBV5-4 and TRBJ2-5; D is possibly TRBD1 (5 bases). The J call may be mistaken, given a closer DNA end match to TRBJ2-7. Germline CDR1 reads SGHNT; CDR2 reads YYREEE (reference sequence). This CDR3 comprises 14 residues. CDR3 sequence (DNA): TGTGACAGCAGCTTGGGGCAATGGAAGGGCGAGCAGTACTTC. This codes for CDSSLGQWKGEQYF.

The count of this clone is one. J is TRBJ2-3 and V is TRBV30; D gene uncertain. CDR1 GTSNPN and CDR2 SVGIG come from the germline V gene (reference sequence). V shed 1 base and J shed 4 bases, with 12 bases lying between them. This CDR3 spans 14 amino acids. CDR3 sequence: CAWSGLARPDTQYF. Written as DNA, the CDR3 is TGTGCCTGGAGTGGCTTAGCCCGCCCAGATACGCAGTATTTT.

This clone was seen a handful of times. The V call is TRBV10-2, the J call TRBJ1-2; weak D call: TRBD1 (5 bases). The length of the CDR3 is 12 residues. Trimming cost V 4 bases and J 7 bases, with 10 bases left between them. Per germline, CDR1 WSHSY and CDR2 SAAADI. CDR3 protein: CASSAGFGGYTF. CDR3 bases: TGCGCCAGCAGTGCAGGGTTCGGTGGCTACACCTTC.

The chain carries TRBV4-3 and TRBJ2-3; TRBD1 is a possible D gene (6 bases). From germline, CDR1 is LGHNA and CDR2 YSLEER. V dropped 2 bases and J dropped 2 bases, with 17 bases sitting between them. There are 17 residues in the CDR3. The CDR3 region has the DNA TGCGCCAGCAGCCAACTAAGTGGGGCAGGGGCCACAGATACGCAGTATTTT. Translating it yields CASSQLSGAGATDTQYF.

The genes are TRBV11-3 and TRBJ2-1, with 7 bases matching TRBD2. This CDR3 spans 13 amino acids. The germline V gene encodes CDR1 SGHNT and CDR2 YENEEA. With 4 bases clipped from V and 7 bases from J, the junction kept 4 bases outside the gene matches. The CDR3 coding sequence is TGTGCCAGCAGCTCGGGACTAACTAATGAGCAGTTCTTC. The encoded protein is CASSSGLTNEQFF.

The chain couples TRBV18 to TRBJ2-2; tentative D call: TRBD1 (5 bases). V lost 3 bases, J lost 5 bases, and 16 bases lay in between. The germline V gene has CDR1 KGHSH and CDR2 LQKENI. The CDR3 is 16 amino acids. The CDR3: CASSPTTGTPTGELFF. Written as DNA, the CDR3 is TGTGCCAGCTCACCCACTACAGGAACCCCTACCGGGGAGCTGTTTTTT.

This clone was picked up one time. This chain connects TRBV18 to TRBJ1-2, with 10 positions matching TRBD1. V lost 2 bases to trimming and J lost 0 bases; unmatched junction nucleotides: 3. The CDR3 covers 16 residues. Looked up from germline, CDR1 is KGHSH and CDR2 is LQKENI. CDR3 residues: CASSPAGQGTNYGYTF. CDR3 nucleotide sequence: TGTGCCAGCTCACCAGCGGGACAGGGGACTAACTATGGCTACACCTTC.

The rearrangement links TRBV11-1 to TRBJ2-7; perhaps TRBD1 as D (6 bases). Per the germline V gene, CDR1 is SGHAT and CDR2 is FQDESV (reference sequence). The V end was cut by 4 bases, the J end by 5 bases, with 15 bases between. The CDR3 is made up of 14 amino acids. The CDR3 DNA sequence: TGTGCCAGCAGCTGGGGGCGCGGGTTGAACGAGCAGTACTTC. It is translated as CASSWGRGLNEQYF.

The chain is built from TRBV12-5 and TRBJ1-2, with 9 bases that match TRBD1. Germline values: CDR1 LGHNT, CDR2 FRNRAP. CDR3 length: 16 residues. The V segment lost 5 bases and the J segment 6 bases; nucleotides outside the gene matches: 13. CDR3 sequence: CASGLGGDRVVNGYTF. Written as DNA, the CDR3 is TGTGCTAGTGGTCTCGGCGGGGACAGGGTGGTCAATGGCTACACCTTC. Full variable domain (rest looked up from reference TRBV12-5 and TRBJ1-2): DARVTQTPRHKVTEMGQEVTMRCQPILGHNTVFWYRQTMMQGLELLAYFRNRAPLDDSGMPKDRFSAEMPDATLATLKIQPSEPRDSAVYFCASGLGGDRVVNGYTFGSGTRLTVV.

In its sample, this clone was seen once. The chain has TRBV6-1 and TRBJ2-7; D is undetermined. Looked up from germline, CDR1 is MNHNS and CDR2 is SASEGT. This CDR3 comprises 13 residues. Trimming pared 1 base from V and 12 bases from J, leaving 16 bases between. The CDR3 spells CASSEGPTLVRYF. DNA of the CDR3: TGTGCCAGCAGTGAAGGTCCGACTCTAGTCAGGTACTTC.

The CDR3 spells CSVEDRTHYATNYGYTF. Written as DNA, the CDR3 is TGCAGCGTTGAAGACCGGACACACTATGCGACTAACTATGGCTACACCTTC. The rearrangement joins TRBV29-1 to TRBJ1-2; a possible D gene is TRBD1 (5 bases). This CDR3 has 17 amino acids. CDR1 and CDR2 (germline): SQVTM, ANQGSEA. The V gene lost 0 bases and the J gene lost 0 bases, with 17 bases spanning the gap.

This clone was seen only a few times. This sequence joins TRBV18 and TRBJ1-1, with a possible D match to TRBD1 (5 bases). The ends were cut back, 2 bases at V and 4 bases at J, with 14 bases in the middle. CDR1 and CDR2 (germline): KGHSH, LQKENI. The CDR3 length is 15 residues. DNA for the CDR3: TGTGCCAGCTCACCAAGACAGTCGCGAACCACTGAAGCTTTCTTT. Protein product: CASSPRQSRTTEAFF.

This chain joins TRBV5-6 and TRBJ2-1; 9 bases map to TRBD1. The germline V gene encodes CDR1 SGHDT and CDR2 YYEEEE. CDR3 length: 15 amino acids. Trimming took 3 bases from V and 7 from J; bases not matched to a gene: 8. The CDR3 bases are TGTGCCAGCAGCTCTGGACAGGGGAACGGGAATGAGCAGTTCTTC. Translating gives CASSSGQGNGNEQFF.

With respect to this clone: This could be a read error, since a much larger clone is one nucleotide away. The same CDR3 arises from other DNA sequences in this sample as well. This chain uses TRBV30 with TRBJ1-2; D call uncertain. This CDR3 region has 12 residues. Per germline, CDR1 GTSNPN and CDR2 SVGIG (reference sequence). With 2 bases removed from V and 4 bases from J, the gap between germline ends came to 8 bases. The CDR3 protein is CAWSRPTYGYTF. CDR3 DNA sequence: TGTGCCTGGAGTCGACCTACCTATGGCTACACCTTC.

Ten or more counts support this clone. This chain joins TRBV10-3 and TRBJ2-2; the D gene is possibly TRBD1 (6 bases). CDR1 is ENHRY, CDR2 SYGVKD, per germline. V lost 7 bases and J 0 bases, leaving 12 bases between the germline ends. This CDR3 comprises 15 residues. CDR3 nucleotides: TGTGCCATCACCCCTGACAGGACGAACACCGGGGAGCTGTTTTTT. Protein product: CAITPDRTNTGELFF.